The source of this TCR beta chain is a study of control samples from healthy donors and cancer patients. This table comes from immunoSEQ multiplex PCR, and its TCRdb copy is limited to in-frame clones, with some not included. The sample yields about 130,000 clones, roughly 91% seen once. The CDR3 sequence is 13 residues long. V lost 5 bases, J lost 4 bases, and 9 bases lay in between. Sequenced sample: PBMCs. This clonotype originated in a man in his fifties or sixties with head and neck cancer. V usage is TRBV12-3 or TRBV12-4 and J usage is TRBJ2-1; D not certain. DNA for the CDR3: TGTGCCAGCAGTCCAGACTTGTACAATGAGCAGTTCTTC. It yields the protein CASSPDLYNEQFF.